What follows is one TCR beta chain and its context. What it binds is unknown. Only in-frame clones appear in the TCRdb table, and some are missing; sequencing was by immunoSEQ multiplex PCR. The sample includes about 100,000 clones, 91% seen only once; the top ten take 2.6%. Germline CDR1 and CDR2: SGDLS and YYNGEE. V lost 5 bases and J 7 bases, leaving 12 bases between the germline ends. The length of the CDR3 is 12 residues. The sample originates from a study of siplizumab effects on memory and regulatory T cells. Overall study findings and caveats: Naive versus memory phenotype went unassigned for roughly 80-96% of proliferating CD4+ or CD8+ clones. Memory cells seemed less diverse than naive T cells, which seemed major alloresponse contributors. Alloreactive CD4+ clones that could be mapped were on average about 69% Treg-derived with siplizumab, against roughly 27% in controls. Most alloreactive clones went unmapped to unstimulated subsets; only a minor fraction mapped.

This sequence joins TRBV9 and TRBJ1-1; no firm D call. Sequencing was performed on CD4+ T cells sorted from blood. The sequence was collected from a human donor in good health. Some clones in this sample may be carry-over from other donors' samples. CDR3 nucleotide sequence: TGTGCCAGCAGTAGAGATTTGGGTGAAGCTTTCTTT. This encodes CASSRDLGEAFF.